Presented here are 27 T cell receptor beta chains from one specimen sequenced in a study of blood T cell repertoires in COVID-19. Sequencing was performed with immunoSEQ multiplex PCR; in TCRdb, only in-frame clones are kept and a portion is missing. Of approximately 150,000 clones listed, around four fifths are singletons. Sequencing used PBMCs or T cells enriched from blood (not recorded which). The source is a woman in her forties who had recovered from COVID-19.

V is TRBV19 and J is TRBJ1-1; D is perhaps TRBD1 (5 bases). Trimming shortened V by 2 bases and J by 3 bases, and 19 bases separated the two germline ends. The CDR3 extends over 17 amino acids. The V gene's germline CDR1 is LNHDA and CDR2 SQIVND (reference sequence). DNA of the CDR3: TGTGCCAGTAGTATACCACCCACTCTTCTAGGGGACACTGAAGCTTTCTTT. Translated, it gives CASSIPPTLLGDTEAFF.

The chain recombines TRBV29-1 with TRBJ2-1; tentatively, D is TRBD2 (6 bases). V lost 3 bases and J 12 bases, leaving 12 bases between the germline ends. The CDR3 is made up of 11 amino acids. Per germline, CDR1 SQVTM and CDR2 ANQGSEA. The CDR3 DNA follows: TGCAGCGTTGACGGGGGAGCTGGGCAGTTCTTC. Its protein is CSVDGGAGQFF.

The chain recombines TRBV28 with TRBJ1-2; no clear D gene. Between the trimmed V and J ends, which lost 4 bases and 4 bases, there was a span of 10 bases. The CDR3 has 13 residues. Germline V gene data show CDR1 as MDHEN and CDR2 as SYDVKM. This chain's CDR3 is CASSSGRVYGYTF. CDR3 DNA: TGTGCCAGCAGTTCTGGTCGCGTCTATGGCTACACCTTC.

This clone was counted between two and nine times. The chain combines TRBV27 with TRBJ1-6; D ambiguous. The CDR3 totals 15 residues. CDR1 is MNHEY, CDR2 SMNVEV, per germline (reference sequence). Trimming took off 8 bases at V and 3 bases at J, with 14 bases between the two ends. CDR3 nucleotide sequence: TGTGCCAGCCGCAGTTTATTGATCTATAATTCACCCCTCCACTTT. Translation: CASRSLLIYNSPLHF.

The J gene is TRBJ1-5, the V gene TRBV29-1; D remains ambiguous. CDR1 is SQVTM, CDR2 ANQGSEA, per germline. The CDR3 spans 16 residues. This chain's CDR3 is CIITSVGVGSEQPQHF. The CDR3 DNA reads TGCATCATTACCAGCGTTGGTGTAGGATCGGAACAGCCCCAGCATTTT.

The rearrangement uses TRBV3-1 (or the pseudogene TRBV3-2) and TRBJ1-1; D ambiguous. This CDR3 is 12 amino acids long. The ends were cut back, 2 bases at V and 8 bases at J, with 9 bases in the middle. Germline CDR1 and CDR2: LGHDT and YNNKEL (reference sequence). The CDR3 DNA reads as TGTGCCAGCAGCCAACCCAGGCAGGAAGCTTTCTTT. Translated: CASSQPRQEAFF.

CDR3 amino acids: CATKKLADHNEQFF. As DNA, the CDR3 is TGTGCCACAAAAAAACTAGCGGACCACAATGAGCAGTTCTTC. This chain joins TRBV6-5 and TRBJ2-1; 8 bases align to TRBD2. The CDR3 is 14 amino acids. Per germline, CDR1 MNHEY and CDR2 SVGAGI. V shed 10 bases and J 5 bases; nucleotides not matched to a gene: 10.

This chain uses TRBV5-5 with TRBJ2-1; a weak D match, TRBD2 (5 bases). The V end was cut by 4 bases, the J end by 3 bases, with 17 bases between. The CDR3 sequence is 16 residues long. Germline-derived CDR1 and CDR2 are SGHKS and YYEKEE (reference sequence). The CDR3 region has the DNA TGTGCCAGCAGCGCCGGACTTGTAGCGAGCTACAATGAGCAGTTCTTC. It encodes CASSAGLVASYNEQFF.

V usage is TRBV5-1 and J usage is TRBJ2-2; D remains ambiguous. The V and J ends lost 0 bases and 4 bases respectively, with 4 bases between them. This CDR3 contains 13 residues. Germline-derived CDR1 and CDR2 are SGHRS and YFSETQ. The CDR3 here is CASSLDITGELFF. The CDR3 region has the DNA TGCGCCAGCAGCTTGGACATCACCGGGGAGCTGTTTTTT.

The chain recombines TRBV19 with TRBJ1-1; TRBD1 might be the D (6 bases). Germline V gene sequence: CDR1 LNHDA, CDR2 SQIVND (reference sequence). V dropped 0 bases and J dropped 6 bases, with 14 bases sitting between them. The CDR3 sequence is 15 residues long. The CDR3 DNA sequence: TGTGCCAGTAGTATAGATACAGGGTTGAGGGCTGAAGCTTTCTTT. It codes for CASSIDTGLRAEAFF.

The chain has TRBV19 and TRBJ2-2; a possible D gene is TRBD2 (6 bases). The CDR3 sequence is 14 residues long. V lost 8 bases and J 6 bases, leaving 16 bases between the germline ends. CDR1 is LNHDA, CDR2 SQIVND, per germline (reference sequence). The CDR3 reads CASGGREAPGELFF. The CDR3 DNA reads as TGTGCCAGTGGTGGTAGGGAGGCTCCCGGGGAGCTGTTTTTT.

The rearrangement uses TRBV2 and TRBJ1-1, with 7 bases identical to TRBD1. CDR1 and CDR2 from the germline V gene are SNHLY and FYNNEI. CDR3 size: 16 residues. After removal of 7 bases from V and 3 bases from J, the junction contained 14 bases not matched to a gene. The CDR3 nucleotides read TGTGCCAGCATCGGACCTAAGGGACAGACCGACACTGAAGCTTTCTTT. Translation: CASIGPKGQTDTEAFF.

The genes are TRBV5-1 and TRBJ1-1; possibly TRBD1 for D (6 bases). The CDR3 consists of 15 residues. The germline V gene encodes CDR1 SGHRS and CDR2 YFSETQ. V gave up 6 bases and J gave up 2 bases, with 17 bases separating them. CDR3 region: CASMFATQGNTEAFF. DNA of the CDR3: TGCGCCAGCATGTTCGCCACACAGGGAAACACTGAAGCTTTCTTT.

This sequence joins TRBV27 and TRBJ2-7; D remains ambiguous. Germline CDR1 is MNHEY and CDR2 is SMNVEV (reference sequence). V lost 9 bases and J lost 3, with 18 bases in between. This CDR3 comprises 14 residues. This chain's CDR3 is CASAQAGSLYEQYF. CDR3 nucleotides: TGTGCCAGTGCCCAGGCAGGTTCTCTCTACGAGCAGTACTTC.

This clone was found once. The chain joins TRBV10-3 to TRBJ2-7, with 10 bases lining up with TRBD1. Germline V gene sequence: CDR1 ENHRY, CDR2 SYGVKD. J was trimmed by 5 bases and V by 6 bases; bases with no gene match: 7. This CDR3 spans 14 amino acids. The chain's CDR3 is CAISDDRGRDEQYF. CDR3 coding DNA: TGTGCCATCAGCGACGACAGGGGGCGTGACGAGCAGTACTTC.

The chain employs TRBV6-4 and TRBJ2-2, with no clear D. Per the germline V gene, CDR1 is MRHNA and CDR2 is SNTAGT. This CDR3 is built from 14 residues. V dropped 5 bases and J dropped 3 bases, with 10 bases sitting between them. The CDR3 reads CASSLTGDTGELFF. The DNA of the CDR3 is TGTGCCAGCAGTCTTACTGGAGACACCGGGGAGCTGTTTTTT.

The chain is built from TRBV5-1 and TRBJ2-7; D unclear. Trimming took off 3 bases at V and 3 bases at J, with 7 bases between the two ends. CDR3 length equals 12 residues. Germline V lookup: CDR1 SGHRS, CDR2 YFSETQ. The CDR3 region has the DNA TGCGCCAGCAGCTCAGACAACTACGAGCAGTACTTC. Amino acid sequence: CASSSDNYEQYF.

This clone was recorded only once. This chain uses TRBV19 with TRBJ2-1, with 9 positions matching TRBD1. J was trimmed by 2 bases and V by 4 bases; bases with no gene match: 6. Germline V lookup: CDR1 LNHDA, CDR2 SQIVND (reference sequence). The CDR3 totals 16 residues. The CDR3 protein is CASSSHRDRAYNEQFF. Written as DNA, the CDR3 is TGTGCCAGTAGTAGCCACCGGGACAGGGCCTACAATGAGCAGTTCTTC.

This rearrangement joins TRBV19 to TRBJ2-1; no clear D gene. V was pared by 2 bases and J by 5 bases, with 10 bases between. Per germline, CDR1 LNHDA and CDR2 SQIVND (reference sequence). This CDR3 has 14 amino acids. CDR3 residues: CASSITAGDNEQFF. In nucleotides, the CDR3 is TGTGCCAGTAGTATAACAGCAGGTGACAATGAGCAGTTCTTC.

V gene TRBV5-1 combines with J gene TRBJ2-5, with TRBD1 matching over 9 bases. The CDR3 runs 14 residues. V trimming: 3 bases; J trimming: 2 bases; junction bases outside the gene matches: 2. Germline V gene lookup returns CDR1 SGHRS and CDR2 YFSETQ. CDR3 DNA sequence: TGCGCCAGCAGCTCGACAGGGGGTCAAGAGACCCAGTACTTC. It encodes CASSSTGGQETQYF. Variable domain in full (rest from reference TRBV5-1 and TRBJ2-5): KAGVTQTPRYLIKTRGQQVTLSCSPISGHRSVSWYQQTPGQGLQFLFEYFSETQRNKGNFPGRFSGRQFSNSRSEMNVSTLELGDSALYLCASSSTGGQETQYFGPGTRLLVL.

The rearrangement joins TRBV6-5 to TRBJ1-3; D remains ambiguous. With 6 bases removed from V and 7 bases from J, the gap between germline ends came to 19 bases. The CDR3 has 15 amino acids. CDR1 and CDR2 from the germline V gene are MNHEY and SVGAGI. In nucleotides, the CDR3 is TGTGCCAGCAGCCGCCGTCTGGTGTACGGGAACACCATATATTTT. This translates into CASSRRLVYGNTIYF.

The chain employs TRBV11-2 and TRBJ1-2; D not certain. The CDR3 spans 18 residues. Germline loops: CDR1 SGHAT, CDR2 FQNNGV. V lost 0 bases, J lost 2 bases, and 19 bases lay in between. CDR3 nucleotide sequence: TGTGCCAGCAGCTTAGATGGCCAGGCGTTCGAACTGAACTATGGCTACACCTTC. This sequence encodes CASSLDGQAFELNYGYTF.

The chain recombines TRBV18 with TRBJ2-2; the match to TRBD1 covers 9 bases. Per germline, CDR1 KGHSH and CDR2 LQKENI. With V trimmed by 2 bases and J by 4 bases, 5 bases remained unmatched. The CDR3 is made up of 16 amino acids. The CDR3 region is CASSPNRDRATGELFF. CDR3 coding DNA: TGTGCCAGCTCACCAAACCGGGACAGGGCCACCGGGGAGCTGTTTTTT.

The chain recombines TRBV7-9 with TRBJ2-7, with D perhaps matching TRBD2 (5 bases). This CDR3 is 12 amino acids long. The V gene lost 5 bases and the J gene lost 5 bases, with 10 bases spanning the gap. Germline V lookup: CDR1 SEHNR, CDR2 FQNEAQ (reference sequence). In DNA, the CDR3 is TGTGCCAGCAGCCCCGGGGTCGACGAGCAGTACTTC. As protein: CASSPGVDEQYF.

V and J are TRBV6-2 or TRBV6-3 and TRBJ2-1, with TRBD2 matching 8 bases. The germline CDR1 and CDR2 sequences are MNHEY and SVGEGT. The CDR3 is 14 residues long. J lost 7 bases, V lost 2 bases, and 4 bases had no gene match. CDR3 in amino acids: CASSYSGSGNEQFF. The CDR3, as DNA: TGTGCCAGCAGTTACAGCGGGAGCGGTAATGAGCAGTTCTTC.

This clone appeared once. The chain links TRBV7-9 to TRBJ2-5, with 7 bases lining up with TRBD2. With V trimmed by 0 bases and J by 2 bases, 6 bases remained unmatched. Germline V lookup: CDR1 SEHNR, CDR2 FQNEAQ (reference sequence). CDR3 length: 16 residues. The CDR3 DNA sequence: TGTGCCAGCAGCTTAGCGATCGTGGGGGGGCAAGAGACCCAGTACTTC. It specifies CASSLAIVGGQETQYF.

In its sample, this clone was seen once. This chain links TRBV30 with TRBJ1-2; tentative D call: TRBD1 (5 bases). Germline CDR1 is GTSNPN and CDR2 is SVGIG (reference sequence). Trimming stripped 8 bases from V and 8 bases from J, with 15 bases between. The length of the CDR3 is 11 residues. CDR3 nucleotide sequence: TGTGCCGGCGAAAGGGGTTCGGGCTACACCTTC. It translates to CAGERGSGYTF.